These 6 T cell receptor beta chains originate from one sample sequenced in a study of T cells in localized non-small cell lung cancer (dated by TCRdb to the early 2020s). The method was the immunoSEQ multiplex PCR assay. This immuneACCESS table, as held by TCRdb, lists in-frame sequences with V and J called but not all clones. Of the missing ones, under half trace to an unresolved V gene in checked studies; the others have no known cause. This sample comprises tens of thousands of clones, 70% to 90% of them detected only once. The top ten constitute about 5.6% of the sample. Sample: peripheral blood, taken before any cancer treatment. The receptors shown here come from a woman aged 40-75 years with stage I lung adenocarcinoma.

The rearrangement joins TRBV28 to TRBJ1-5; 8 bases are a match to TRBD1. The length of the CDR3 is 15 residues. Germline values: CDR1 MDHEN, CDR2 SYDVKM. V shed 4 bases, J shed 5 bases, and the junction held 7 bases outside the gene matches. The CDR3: CASSSLQGAHQPQHF. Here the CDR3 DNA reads TGTGCCAGCAGTTCTCTCCAGGGGGCCCATCAGCCCCAGCATTTT.

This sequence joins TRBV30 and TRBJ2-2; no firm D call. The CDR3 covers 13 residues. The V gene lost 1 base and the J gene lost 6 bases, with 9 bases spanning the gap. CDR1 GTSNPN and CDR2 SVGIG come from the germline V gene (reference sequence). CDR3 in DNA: TGTGCCTGGAGTGCCAAGCTTGCCGGGGAGCTGTTTTTT. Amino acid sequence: CAWSAKLAGELFF. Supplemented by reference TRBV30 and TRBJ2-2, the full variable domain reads SQTIHQWPATLVQPVGSPLSLECTVEGTSNPNLYWYRQAAGRGLQLLFYSVGIGQISSEVPQNLSASRPQDRQFILSSKKLLLSDSGFYLCAWSAKLAGELFFGEGSRLTVL.

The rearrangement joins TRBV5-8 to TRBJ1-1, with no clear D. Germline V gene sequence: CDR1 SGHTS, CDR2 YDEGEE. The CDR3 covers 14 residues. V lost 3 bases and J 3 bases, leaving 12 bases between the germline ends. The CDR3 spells CASSSRVGYTEAFF. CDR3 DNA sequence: TGTGCCAGCAGCTCAAGGGTAGGGTACACTGAAGCTTTCTTT.

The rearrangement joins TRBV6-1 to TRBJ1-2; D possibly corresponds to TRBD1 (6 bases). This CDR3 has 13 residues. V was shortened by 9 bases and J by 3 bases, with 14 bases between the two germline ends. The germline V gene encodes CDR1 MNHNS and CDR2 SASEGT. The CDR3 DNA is TGTGCCAGTTTACCGACAGGCCACTATGGCTACACCTTC. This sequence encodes CASLPTGHYGYTF.

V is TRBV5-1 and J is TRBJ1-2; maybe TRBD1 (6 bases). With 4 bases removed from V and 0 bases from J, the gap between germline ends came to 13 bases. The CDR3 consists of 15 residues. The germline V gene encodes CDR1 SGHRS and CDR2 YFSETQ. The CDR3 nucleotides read TGCGCCAGCAGCATTCCGACAGGAGCTAACTATGGCTACACCTTC. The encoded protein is CASSIPTGANYGYTF.

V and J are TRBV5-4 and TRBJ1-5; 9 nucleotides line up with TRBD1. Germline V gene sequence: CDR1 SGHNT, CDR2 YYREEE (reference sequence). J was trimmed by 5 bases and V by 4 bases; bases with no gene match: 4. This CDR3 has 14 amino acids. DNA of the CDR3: TGTGCCAGCAGCCCGGACAGGGGAGATCAGCCCCAGCATTTT. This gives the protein CASSPDRGDQPQHF.